The 5 T cell receptor beta chains listed next were all sequenced from one sample in a study of blood T cell repertoires in COVID-19 (TCRdb year 2020). Libraries were built with the immunoSEQ multiplex PCR assay. Drawn from immuneACCESS, this table holds only the in-frame rearrangements with V and J called that TCRdb kept. Clones are partly lost; checked studies trace under half to an unresolved V gene and leave the rest unexplained. In this sample the table shows fewer than 250,000 clones, more than 85% of which occur a single time. The ten largest account for around 24% of the sample. Sequenced input: PBMCs or T cells enriched from blood (not recorded which). The receptor set was obtained from a woman in her thirties or forties in a cohort exposed to, infected with or recovered from COVID-19 (not recorded which).

This rearrangement joins TRBV4-1 to TRBJ1-4, with TRBD1 matching over 10 bases. Germline-derived CDR1 and CDR2 are MGHRA and YSYEKL. V lost 3 bases and J lost 8; bases outside the gene matches: 3. The CDR3 sequence is 14 residues long. The CDR3 here is CASSQGDRGEKLFF. The CDR3 DNA reads as TGCGCCAGCAGCCAGGGGGACAGGGGCGAAAAACTGTTTTTT.

The chain combines TRBV3-1 (or the pseudogene TRBV3-2) with TRBJ1-2, with 9 bases fitting TRBD1. This CDR3 contains 14 residues. The germline V gene has CDR1 LGHDT and CDR2 YNNKEL (reference sequence). Trimming at V came to 4 bases and at J to 5 bases, leaving 5 bases not matched to a gene. The chain's CDR3 is CASSPRTGAYGYTF. As DNA, the CDR3 is TGTGCCAGCAGCCCCCGGACAGGGGCGTATGGCTACACCTTC.

The J gene is TRBJ1-1, the V gene TRBV29-1, with 8 bases fitting TRBD1. The ends lost 4 bases at V and 4 bases at J; junction bases unmatched: 2. The CDR3 is 12 amino acids. The V gene's germline CDR1 is SQVTM and CDR2 ANQGSEA. The CDR3 DNA reads TGCAGCGTTGCCCAGGGGGCCACTGAAGCTTTCTTT. It yields the protein CSVAQGATEAFF.

The rearrangement links TRBV9 to TRBJ1-1, with 10 bases that match TRBD1. In germline, CDR1 is SGDLS, CDR2 YYNGEE. With V trimmed by 3 bases and J by 1 base, 9 bases remained unmatched. This CDR3 is 17 amino acids long. The CDR3 reads CASSAPTGGAQNTEAFF. For the CDR3, the DNA is TGTGCCAGCAGCGCCCCGACAGGGGGCGCGCAGAACACTGAAGCTTTCTTT.

The V gene is TRBV4-1, the J gene TRBJ1-2; weak D call: TRBD1 (5 bases). Trimming removed 4 bases from V and 8 bases from J, with 23 bases in between. CDR1 is MGHRA, CDR2 YSYEKL, per germline. CDR3 length: 16 residues. The CDR3 sequence is CASSPIDSGPARGYTF. The CDR3 DNA sequence: TGCGCCAGCAGCCCTATCGACAGTGGGCCAGCGCGGGGCTACACCTTC.